The 19 T cell receptor beta chains below were found in one sample sequenced in a study of shared clonotypes between healthy human individuals. The repertoire was sequenced with immunoSEQ multiplex PCR; TCRdb's copy has only in-frame clones and lacks some. This table holds some 2.1 million clones, 85% to 95% found once. Sample: naive CD4+ T cells sorted from blood. Subset defined: CD45RA+ positively selected. Receptor source: a man aged 18-30 years in good health.

As to this clone: The sample contains more than one DNA sequence encoding this CDR3. This chain connects TRBV11-2 to TRBJ1-1; perhaps TRBD1 as D (5 bases). CDR1 and CDR2 (germline): SGHAT, FQNNGV. CDR3 length: 14 amino acids. Deletions cut 6 bases from V and 1 base from J, with 12 bases between. The DNA for the CDR3 is TGTGCCAGCAGTTTGGGACTGCGGAACACTGAAGCTTTCTTT. Residues: CASSLGLRNTEAFF.

Remarks on this clone: This specimen includes other DNA sequences encoding the same CDR3. The V gene is TRBV28, the J gene TRBJ1-2; D possibly corresponds to TRBD1 (6 bases). V shed 3 bases and J shed 5 bases, with 7 bases lying between them. The CDR3 sequence is 12 residues long. Germline CDR1 and CDR2: MDHEN and SYDVKM. CDR3 residues: CASSFRGYGYTF. Here the CDR3 DNA reads TGTGCCAGCAGTTTTAGGGGGTATGGCTACACCTTC.

Note on this clone: Other DNA sequences in the sample encode the same CDR3. The genes are TRBV28 and TRBJ2-2; D gene ambiguous. In germline, CDR1 is MDHEN, CDR2 SYDVKM. The V and J ends lost 5 bases and 1 base respectively, with 2 bases between them. The CDR3 is 12 residues long. Here the CDR3 reads CASSLNTGELFF. The CDR3 bases are TGTGCCAGCAGTCTGAACACCGGGGAGCTGTTTTTT.

The chain couples TRBV6-5 to TRBJ2-7, with 9 bases aligning to TRBD1. The V segment lost 3 bases and the J segment 1 base; nucleotides outside the gene matches: 4. The CDR3 consists of 15 residues. From germline, CDR1 is MNHEY and CDR2 SVGAGI. The CDR3 is CASSYRGTGSYEQYF. CDR3 coding DNA: TGTGCCAGCAGTTATCGCGGGACAGGGTCCTACGAGCAGTACTTC.

This clone was counted a single time. The chain uses TRBV6-1 and TRBJ1-2; D not resolved. V gave up 1 base and J gave up 4 bases, with 19 bases separating them. Germline values: CDR1 MNHNS, CDR2 SASEGT. This CDR3 contains 17 residues. CDR3 loop: CASSEEGNWASFYGYTF. As DNA, the CDR3 is TGTGCCAGCAGTGAAGAGGGTAATTGGGCCTCATTCTATGGCTACACCTTC.

The chain joins TRBV30 to TRBJ1-2; D not resolved. Trimming left V 3 bases short and J 5 bases short, with 7 bases between. Germline V CDR1 and CDR2: GTSNPN, SVGIG (reference sequence). The CDR3 loop spans 11 amino acids. The CDR3 region has the DNA TGTGCCTGGAGCTCAGAGTATGGCTACACCTTC. This translates into CAWSSEYGYTF. The full variable domain, in which reference TRBV30 and TRBJ1-2 provide the parts outside the CDR3, is SQTIHQWPATLVQPVGSPLSLECTVEGTSNPNLYWYRQAAGRGLQLLFYSVGIGQISSEVPQNLSASRPQDRQFILSSKKLLLSDSGFYLCAWSSEYGYTFGSGTRLTVV.

This chain uses TRBV25-1 with TRBJ2-1; 10 bases are shared with TRBD2. Germline trimming cut 2 bases from V and 1 base from J; bases unmatched to any gene: 2. This CDR3 comprises 16 residues. Germline lookup yields CDR1 MGHDK and CDR2 SYGVNS. CDR3 sequence: CASSELAGASYNEQFF. DNA for the CDR3: TGTGCCAGCAGTGAACTAGCGGGGGCTTCCTACAATGAGCAGTTCTTC.

The V gene is TRBV6-5, the J gene TRBJ2-1; D not resolved. This CDR3 is 11 amino acids long. Germline CDR1 MNHEY, CDR2 SVGAGI. The V end was cut by 2 bases, the J end by 10 bases, with 6 bases between. The CDR3 nucleotides read TGTGCCAGCAGTTACGCGGCGGAGCAGTTCTTC. Residues: CASSYAAEQFF.

Of note for this clone: This may stem from a read error, because a much larger clone lies one nucleotide away. The chain carries TRBV13 and TRBJ2-7; TRBD1 agrees at 11 bases. The CDR3 length is 13 residues. Trimming cost V 5 bases and J 4 bases; bases outside gene matches: 1. Per germline, CDR1 PRHDT and CDR2 FYEKMQ (reference sequence). The CDR3 DNA is TGTGCCAGCAGCCGGGACAGGGGGTACGAGCAGTACTTC. It codes for CASSRDRGYEQYF.

The sample holds one count of this clone. The chain recombines TRBV11-2 with TRBJ2-7, with a tentative D call TRBD2 (5 bases). The germline V gene encodes CDR1 SGHAT and CDR2 FQNNGV. V was cut by 2 bases and J by 9 bases, with 17 bases left in between. The CDR3 is 14 residues long. CDR3 loop: CASSLISARRRQYF. In nucleotides, the CDR3 is TGTGCCAGCAGCTTAATTAGCGCCCGCCGGAGGCAGTACTTC.

This chain links TRBV7-9 with TRBJ2-7; D is possibly TRBD1 (6 bases). CDR1 SEHNR and CDR2 FQNEAQ come from the germline V gene (reference sequence). The CDR3 has 15 residues. Trimming removed 5 bases from V and 1 base from J, with 15 bases in between. CDR3 amino acids: CASSIGTTGSYEQYF. The CDR3 DNA sequence: TGTGCCAGCAGCATAGGAACGACAGGATCCTACGAGCAGTACTTC.

The chain employs TRBV30 and TRBJ2-5; tentative D call: TRBD1 (5 bases). V was pared by 0 bases and J by 0 bases, with 17 bases between. This CDR3 comprises 17 residues. Germline assignment: CDR1 GTSNPN and CDR2 SVGIG (reference sequence). The CDR3 sequence is CAWSVPWSGSYQETQYF. In DNA, the CDR3 is TGTGCCTGGAGTGTACCTTGGTCAGGGTCGTACCAAGAGACCCAGTACTTC.

CDR3 sequence reads: CASSVELGVSTGELFF. The CDR3 bases are TGTGCCAGCAGCGTAGAGCTGGGGGTGTCCACCGGGGAGCTGTTTTTT. The genes are TRBV9 and TRBJ2-2, with D perhaps being TRBD1 or TRBD2 (5 bases each). This CDR3 region has 16 residues. Looked up from germline, CDR1 is SGDLS and CDR2 is YYNGEE. Trimming took 0 bases from V and 4 from J, leaving 13 bases between them.

In the case of this clone: The same CDR3 can be traced to other DNA sequences in this sample. The CDR3 sequence: CASSASGTYEQYF. The CDR3 bases are TGTGCCAGCAGTGCAAGCGGCACCTACGAGCAGTACTTC. The rearrangement uses TRBV2 and TRBJ2-7, with D maybe TRBD2 (5 bases). The germline gives CDR1 SNHLY, CDR2 FYNNEI. The CDR3 is 13 residues long. Trimming removed 4 bases from V and 2 bases from J, with 9 bases in between.

J is TRBJ1-1 and V is TRBV27; D is undetermined. Germline V gene data show CDR1 as MNHEY and CDR2 as SMNVEV (reference sequence). V was trimmed by 5 bases and J by 1 base, leaving 11 bases between them. The CDR3 consists of 14 residues. The CDR3 is CASSPRTGNTEAFF. The CDR3 bases are TGTGCCAGCAGTCCTCGGACGGGGAACACTGAAGCTTTCTTT.

On this clone: The same CDR3 arises from other DNA sequences in this sample as well. V usage is TRBV5-1 and J usage is TRBJ1-1, with D maybe TRBD1 (5 bases). There are 15 residues in the CDR3. Per germline, CDR1 SGHRS and CDR2 YFSETQ. Trimming left V 0 bases short and J 0 bases short, with 9 bases between. CDR3 DNA sequence: TGCGCCAGCAGCTTGGTGGAGGGGTTGAACACTGAAGCTTTCTTT. It translates to CASSLVEGLNTEAFF. Drawing the rest from reference TRBV5-1 and TRBJ1-1, the complete variable domain is KAGVTQTPRYLIKTRGQQVTLSCSPISGHRSVSWYQQTPGQGLQFLFEYFSETQRNKGNFPGRFSGRQFSNSRSEMNVSTLELGDSALYLCASSLVEGLNTEAFFGQGTRLTVV.

The V and J genes are TRBV10-2 and TRBJ1-1; possibly TRBD1 for D (6 bases). With 6 bases removed from V and 5 bases from J, the gap between germline ends came to 10 bases. The CDR3 covers 12 residues. Germline values: CDR1 WSHSY, CDR2 SAAADI. In DNA form, the CDR3 reads TGCGCCAGCAGGGAAGGGGGGACTGAAGCTTTCTTT. It yields the protein CASREGGTEAFF.

V is TRBV27 and J is TRBJ2-7, with a weak D call TRBD2 (7 bases). This CDR3 spans 15 amino acids. Germline assignment: CDR1 MNHEY and CDR2 SMNVEV (reference sequence). The V gene lost 2 bases and the J gene lost 3 bases, with 14 bases spanning the gap. CDR3 sequence: CASSLLRGADYEQYF. The CDR3 DNA reads TGTGCCAGCAGTTTACTTCGGGGGGCTGACTACGAGCAGTACTTC.

The chain employs TRBV7-9 and TRBJ2-1; 14 nucleotides agree with TRBD2. Germline loops: CDR1 SEHNR, CDR2 FQNEAQ (reference sequence). CDR3 length: 17 amino acids. The ends lost 5 bases at V and 2 bases at J; junction bases unmatched: 5. In DNA form, the CDR3 reads TGTGCCAGCAGCCCACCGGGACTAGCGGGGGCCTACAATGAGCAGTTCTTC. Protein product: CASSPPGLAGAYNEQFF. The entire variable domain, with the rest obtained from reference TRBV7-9 and TRBJ2-1, is as follows: DTGVSQNPRHKITKRGQNVTFRCDPISEHNRLYWYRQTLGQGPEFLTYFQNEAQLEKSRLLSDRFSAERPKGSFSTLEIQRTEQGDSAMYLCASSPPGLAGAYNEQFFGPGTRLTVL.